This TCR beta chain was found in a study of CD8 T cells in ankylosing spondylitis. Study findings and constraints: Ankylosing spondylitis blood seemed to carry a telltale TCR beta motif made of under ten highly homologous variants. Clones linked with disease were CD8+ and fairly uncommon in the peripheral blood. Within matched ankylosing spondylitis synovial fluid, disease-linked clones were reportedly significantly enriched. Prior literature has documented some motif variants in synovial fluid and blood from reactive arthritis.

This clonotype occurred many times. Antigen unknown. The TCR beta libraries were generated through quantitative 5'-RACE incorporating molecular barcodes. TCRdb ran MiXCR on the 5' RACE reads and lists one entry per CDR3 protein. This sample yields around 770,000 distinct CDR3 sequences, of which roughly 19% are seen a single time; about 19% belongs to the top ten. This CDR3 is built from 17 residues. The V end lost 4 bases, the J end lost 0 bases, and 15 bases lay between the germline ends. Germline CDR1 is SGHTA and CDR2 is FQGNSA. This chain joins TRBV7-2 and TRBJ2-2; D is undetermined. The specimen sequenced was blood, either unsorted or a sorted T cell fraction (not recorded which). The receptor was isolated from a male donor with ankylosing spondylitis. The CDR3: CASSSKALGSNTGELFF. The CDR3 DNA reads TGTGCCAGCAGCTCAAAGGCCTTGGGTTCGAACACCGGGGAGCTGTTTTTT.